This T cell receptor beta chain was identified during a study of T-cell reconstitution after alpha-beta-depleted transplantation in children. TCRbeta library preparation incorporated unique molecular identifiers. TCRdb analysed the PCR reads with MiXCR anew, one entry per CDR3 protein. Of about 980,000 distinct CDR3 sequences in the sample, about 29% are singletons; the top ten hold 28%. Study findings and constraints: Several hundred rapidly expanded clones from non-depleted graft cells reportedly supplied alpha-beta T cells about two months post-transplant.

This clonotype has just one count. Antigen specificity is unknown. J was trimmed by 1 base and V by 2 bases; bases with no gene match: 3. The CDR3 loop spans 15 amino acids. This clonotype was sampled from a boy in the first two years of life who had a stem cell transplant for SCID, so the T cells may come from the graft donor. The chain carries TRBV12-3 or TRBV12-4 and TRBJ1-2; 8 nucleotides agree with TRBD1. The sequenced sample was PBMCs, mostly from graft donor cells, obtained 360 days after TCRalphabeta/CD19-depleted stem cell transplant. This CDR3 reads CASSLQGAFNYGYTF. As DNA, the CDR3 is TGTGCCAGCAGTTTACAGGGGGCTTTTAACTATGGCTACACCTTC.